This T cell receptor beta chain originates from a study of T cells in localized non-small cell lung cancer. Study-wide results and caveats: One tumor region alone was sequenced, and heterogeneity therefore remains possible. Adjacent lung tissue had a median roughly 52 of the top 100 clones found in the tumor. Higher blood T cell density went with longer overall survival. Maximal T cell clonality occurred in uninvolved adjacent lung, with tumor ranking below it.

Repertoires were generated with immunoSEQ multiplex PCR, while TCRdb's copy carries only in-frame clones and drops some. Among about 16,000 clones listed, around 89% were seen once. A word on this clone: Its antigen is unknown.

V was shortened by 3 bases and J by 5 bases, with 4 bases between the two germline ends. Germline lookup yields CDR1 LNHNV and CDR2 YYDKDF (reference sequence). This CDR3 is built from 12 residues. The chain joins TRBV15 to TRBJ2-2; D gene ambiguous. The receptor was derived from a male donor older than 55 with stage II squamous cell lung carcinoma. The source was peripheral blood, collected before any cancer treatment. As DNA, the CDR3 is TGTGCCACCAGCAGTCCTACCGGGGAGCTGTTTTTT. Encoded protein: CATSSPTGELFF.